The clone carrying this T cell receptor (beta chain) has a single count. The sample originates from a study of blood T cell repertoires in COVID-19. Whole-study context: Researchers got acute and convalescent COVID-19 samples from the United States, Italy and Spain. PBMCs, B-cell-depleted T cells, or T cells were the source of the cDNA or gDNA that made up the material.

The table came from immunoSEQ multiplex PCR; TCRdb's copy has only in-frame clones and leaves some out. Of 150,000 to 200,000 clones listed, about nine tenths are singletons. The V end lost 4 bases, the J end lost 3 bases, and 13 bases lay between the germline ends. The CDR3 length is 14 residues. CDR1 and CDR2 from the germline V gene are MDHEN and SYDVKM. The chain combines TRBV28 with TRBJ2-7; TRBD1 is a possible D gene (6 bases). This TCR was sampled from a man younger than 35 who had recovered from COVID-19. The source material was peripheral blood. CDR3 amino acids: CASSWQGNIYEQYF. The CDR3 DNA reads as TGTGCCAGCAGTTGGCAGGGGAATATCTACGAGCAGTACTTC.